The TCR beta chain under discussion was sequenced for a study of Graves' ophthalmopathy and Graves' hyperthyroidism. Study background: Ophthalmopathy absent within 18 months of follow-up marked hyperthyroidism as stable. Findings and limits, study-wide: Ophthalmopathy could be told apart from stable hyperthyroidism by a 13-signature model (87.88% sensitivity, 70% to 84% specificity). The model forecast ophthalmopathy progression, reaching under 71% sensitivity and 72% to 80% specificity. A majority of expanded thyroid clonotypes exceeding 0.001 frequency were likewise present in blood.

The germline V gene has CDR1 SGHTA and CDR2 FQGNSA. This CDR3 has 13 residues. Of note for this clonotype: The antigen is undetermined. Compared with germline, one end of the junction differs, possibly owing to a read error.

TCR beta CDR3 regions were amplified from RNA transcripts. The workflow started with a first-round RT-PCR run with HTBI primers and then moved on to a second-round multiplex PCR. TCRdb processed the multiplex PCR reads anew with MiXCR; each CDR3 protein has one entry. Counted here are about 1.2 million distinct CDR3 sequences, 35% to 45% occurring once; the ten biggest clones make up 11%. The TCR sequence derives from an adult man with Graves' hyperthyroidism. The chain recombines TRBV7-2 with TRBJ2-5; D is undetermined. Sample: peripheral blood or thyroid tissue (not recorded which). The DNA of the CDR3 is TGCGCCAGCAGCCCGACACGGCCAGAGACCCAGTACTTC. This codes for CASSPTRPETQYF.